The T cell receptor (beta chain) described here comes from a study of Ad26.COV2.S vaccination and SARS-CoV-2 variants. Treatment here: approximately 18 received Ad26.COV2.S at low or high dose, single or two shots; a few received placebo; per-sample allocation not given. Day 63 after the first vaccine or placebo injection was the time point for sampling. This adult donor, from Boston, was 18-55 years old. As its vector, the vaccine had Ad26, which expressed Wuhan-strain SARS-CoV-2 spike. Trimming cost V 1 base and J 6 bases, with 13 bases left between them. This CDR3 comprises 14 residues. Germline values: CDR1 SGHTA, CDR2 FQGNSA. This clone turned up a few times. Its target is unknown. The assay was immunoSEQ multiplex PCR, and TCRdb's table has in-frame clones only and misses some. The repertoire has about 480,000 clones, about 83% of them found once; the top ten carry 10% to 15%. Study-wide points: Individuals receiving vaccine had higher spike-specific TCR breadth than placebo recipients did.

The sample was peripheral blood, taken in a trial of Ad26.COV2.S vaccine versus placebo. The chain combines TRBV7-2 with TRBJ2-7, with unresolved D. The TCR originated in a person between 18 and 65 years old who received the Ad26.COV2.S COVID-19 vaccine or a placebo. The CDR3, as DNA: TGTGCCAGCAGCTTAGACAGCCTTATTACCGAGCAGTACTTC. Translation gives CASSLDSLITEQYF.